This TCR beta chain came from a study of siplizumab effects on memory and regulatory T cells. Study-level results: Under siplizumab, an average roughly 69% of mappable alloreactive CD4+ clones were Treg-derived, compared with more than 25% in controls. Sequences that were alloreactive and traceable to unstimulated CD4+ memory cells were significantly reduced by siplizumab. Roughly 75-96% of proliferating CD4+ or CD8+ clones lacked a naive or memory phenotype that could be assigned. Both greater diversity than memory cells and a major contribution to the alloresponse seemed to characterize naive T cells.

Data came from immunoSEQ multiplex PCR; TCRdb stores just in-frame clones and leaves some out. The table records about 100,000 clones, about 93% of them present only once. With respect to this clone: Its antigen remains unidentified.

The CDR3 is 16 residues long. The ends were cut back, 6 bases at V and 7 bases at J, with 22 bases in the middle. Germline CDR1 is SGHVS and CDR2 is FQNEAQ. The material sequenced was Tregs sorted from blood. The TCR sequence derives from a human donor in good health. The chain has TRBV7-8 and TRBJ2-1; either TRBD1 or TRBD2 may supply D (5 bases each). The CDR3 reads CASSSRGSLGKNEQFF. For the CDR3, the DNA is TGTGCCAGCAGTTCACGGGGCAGCCTTGGAAAAAATGAGCAGTTCTTC.